Following are 27 T cell receptor beta chains from one sample sequenced in a study of read filtering for tumor transcriptome and immune sequencing. The library was built from about 400 ng RNA with molecular barcoded adaptors for alpha/delta and beta/gamma chains. TCRdb reprocessed the reads with MiXCR, giving one entry per CDR3 protein. The profile shows tens of thousands of distinct CDR3 sequences, roughly 19% of them singletons. What was sequenced was a population of CD138-negative cells sorted from bone marrow. The source is a donor at least 40 years old with multiple myeloma.

This clonotype was detected ten times or more. This chain uses TRBV5-4 with TRBJ2-1; the D gene is possibly TRBD1 (6 bases). CDR1 SGHNT and CDR2 YYREEE come from the germline V gene (reference sequence). Deletions cut 4 bases from V and 7 bases from J, with 12 bases between. CDR3 length: 13 residues. CDR3 nucleotide sequence: TGTGCCAGCAGCGTACAGGGTTCGAATGAGCAGTTCTTC. Amino acid sequence: CASSVQGSNEQFF.

This clonotype was picked up one time. This may come from a read error, since a much larger clone is one base off. The rearrangement links TRBV20-1 to TRBJ2-1; no clear D gene. The germline gives CDR1 DFQATT, CDR2 SNEGSKA (reference sequence). With 1 base removed from V and 0 bases from J, the gap between germline ends came to 7 bases. CDR3 length: 14 amino acids. The CDR3 bases are TGCAGTGCTAGAGTTAACGGCTCCTACAATGAGCAGTTCTTC. This encodes CSARVNGSYNEQFF.

About this clonotype: Being one base from a much bigger clone, this may be a read error. The V gene is TRBV20-1, the J gene TRBJ2-7; 11 bases are shared with TRBD2. The germline V gene has CDR1 DFQATT and CDR2 SNEGSKA (reference sequence). The CDR3 extends over 14 amino acids. CDR3 region: CSARLAGRMDERYF. The DNA for the CDR3 is TGCAGTGCCCGACTAGCGGGAAGGATGGACGAGCGGTACTTC.

As for this clonotype: The missing conserved phenylalanine or tryptophan at the end of this CDR3 makes a read error likely. The rearrangement links TRBV6-5 to TRBJ1-2; 7 bases match TRBD1. CDR3 length equals 13 residues. Germline V gene sequence: CDR1 MNHEY, CDR2 SVGAGI. Trimming took 5 bases from V and 6 from J; bases not matched to a gene: 6. The CDR3 spells CASSTRGGNGYTS. In DNA form, the CDR3 reads TGTGCCAGCAGTACGAGAGGGGGCAATGGCTACACCTCC.

There are many counts of this clonotype. The chain uses TRBV7-3 and TRBJ2-6; D ambiguous. Germline V gene data show CDR1 as SGHTA and CDR2 as FQGTGA. The CDR3 is 15 amino acids. Trimming shortened V by 3 bases and J by 1 base, and 7 bases separated the two germline ends. CDR3 coding DNA: TGTGCCAGCAGCTTGATTGCGTCTGGGGCCAACGTCCTGACTTTC. It codes for CASSLIASGANVLTF.

Many counts were recorded for this clonotype. The chain carries TRBV29-1 and TRBJ2-1; TRBD1 or TRBD2 may be the D gene (5 bases each). Germline V gene data show CDR1 as SQVTM and CDR2 as ANQGSEA. The CDR3 is made up of 13 amino acids. The ends were cut back, 4 bases at V and 8 bases at J, with 15 bases in the middle. The CDR3 DNA follows: TGCAGCGTTGCGGGACCCCCGAGGGATGAGCAGTTCTTC. This gives the protein CSVAGPPRDEQFF.

In regard to this clonotype: One end of the junction varies from germline; a read error may be responsible. The chain joins TRBV6-2 or TRBV6-3 to TRBJ2-2; 7 bases match TRBD2. This CDR3 is 14 amino acids long. Germline-derived CDR1 and CDR2 are MNHEY and SVGEGT. The CDR3 DNA follows: TGTGCCAGCAGTGACCTGACTAGCTTATCTGGGCTGTCTTTT. The encoded protein is CASSDLTSLSGLSF.

This sequence joins TRBV29-1 and TRBJ2-1, with TRBD2 matching over 9 bases. Germline V gene sequence: CDR1 SQVTM, CDR2 ANQGSEA. This CDR3 is 17 amino acids long. CDR3 loop: CGLEAYVGLANYNEQFF. The CDR3 DNA reads TGCGGCCTTGAAGCATATGTAGGACTAGCGAACTACAATGAGCAGTTCTTC.

The count of this clonotype is one. A read error may produce the germline difference seen at one junction end. V gene TRBV20-1 combines with J gene TRBJ2-7; D might be TRBD1 or TRBD2, each matching 5 bases. Germline V gene lookup returns CDR1 DFQATT and CDR2 SNEGSKA (reference sequence). This CDR3 contains 14 residues. CDR3 coding DNA: TGCGGTGCTAGTGCCGGGACGAGCTCCTACGAGCGGTACTTC. Translating gives CGASAGTSSYERYF.

Of note for this clonotype: With a much larger clone just one base away, this may be a read error. The rearrangement links TRBV20-1 to TRBJ2-7, with TRBD1 as a possible D gene (6 bases). Looked up from germline, CDR1 is DFQATT and CDR2 is SNEGSKA (reference sequence). The CDR3 runs 16 residues. CDR3 in amino acids: CGASRPTTGRTNEQYF. In DNA, the CDR3 is TGCGGTGCTAGCAGGCCGACGACAGGCCGGACGAACGAGCAGTACTTC.

As for this clonotype: A read error may explain this, as a much larger clone is one base away. In this CDR3 the conserved last residue, phenylalanine or tryptophan, is missing, so a read error is likely. The V gene is TRBV11-2, the J gene TRBJ2-4; D gene uncertain. The CDR3 consists of 11 residues. V gave up 5 bases and J gave up 8 bases, with 7 bases separating them. CDR1 and CDR2 from the germline V gene are SGHAT and FQNNGV. CDR3 sequence: CASSVAYIQYL. CDR3 coding DNA: TGTGCCAGCAGCGTAGCTTACATTCAGTACCTC.

The J gene is TRBJ2-5, the V gene TRBV12-3 or TRBV12-4; maybe TRBD1 (5 bases). The CDR3 is 16 residues long. Trimming shortened V by 6 bases and J by 5 bases, and 22 bases separated the two germline ends. CDR3 region: CASSDHWGSDMETQYF. The CDR3 DNA is TGTGCCAGCAGCGATCATTGGGGCAGCGACATGGAGACCCAGTACTTC.

In this sample, this clonotype turned up many times. V usage is TRBV11-2 and J usage is TRBJ1-2; tentatively, D is TRBD1 (6 bases). The CDR3 has 12 residues. Germline lookup yields CDR1 SGHAT and CDR2 FQNNGV. The V and J ends lost 11 bases and 5 bases respectively, with 15 bases between them. CDR3 protein: CAAYDRRYGYTF. The CDR3 DNA sequence: TGTGCCGCATATGACAGGAGATATGGCTACACCTTC.

This clonotype was seen repeatedly, ten times or more. The CDR3 spells CASSLDGTGTTGELFF. The CDR3 DNA is TGTGCCAGCAGCTTGGACGGGACGGGAACGACCGGGGAGCTGTTTTTT. V gene TRBV5-4 combines with J gene TRBJ2-2, with D possibly being TRBD1 or TRBD2 (5 bases each). Trimming cost V 0 bases and J 5 bases, with 14 bases left between them. Germline-derived CDR1 and CDR2 are SGHNT and YYREEE (reference sequence). The CDR3 contains 16 residues.

This clonotype was seen a few times. A much larger clone differs from this one at a single base, so this may be a read error. The CDR3 loop is CASSPTSGSVYKQFF. The CDR3, as DNA: TGTGCCAGCAGTCCCACTAGCGGGAGTGTCTATAAGCAGTTCTTC. V and J are TRBV7-3 and TRBJ2-1, with TRBD2 matching over 11 bases. Germline V gene lookup returns CDR1 SGHTA and CDR2 FQGTGA. The V gene end was trimmed by 6 bases and the J gene end by 11 bases; junction bases not matched to a gene: 12. This CDR3 is built from 15 residues.

This clonotype has a handful of counts. The V and J genes are TRBV7-2 and TRBJ2-3; no clear D. Germline values: CDR1 SGHTA, CDR2 FQGNSA. This CDR3 contains 15 residues. Deletions cut 1 base from V and 2 bases from J, with 10 bases between. The chain's CDR3 is CASSLGGFFTDTQYF. The CDR3 nucleotides are TGTGCCAGCAGCTTAGGGGGTTTCTTCACAGATACGCAGTATTTT.

In its sample, this clonotype was seen many times. This chain links TRBV10-2 with TRBJ1-5; no clear D. Trimming took 7 bases from V and 0 from J, leaving 7 bases between them. The CDR3 spans 13 residues. Germline CDR1 is WSHSY and CDR2 is SAAADI. CDR3 DNA sequence: TGCGCCAGCACCGGATATAGCAATCAGCCCCAGCATTTT. Translation gives CASTGYSNQPQHF.

The chain has TRBV29-1 and TRBJ2-2; D gene uncertain. Germline assignment: CDR1 SQVTM and CDR2 ANQGSEA. The CDR3 is made up of 10 amino acids. V shed 4 bases and J shed 5 bases, with 2 bases lying between them. The CDR3 region has the DNA TGCAGCGTTGGAACCGGGGAGCTGTTTTTT. This encodes CSVGTGELFF.

This clonotype was counted a few times. A much bigger clone sits one base away, suggesting this may be a read error. The J gene is TRBJ2-3, the V gene TRBV29-1; D gene ambiguous. The CDR3 contains 12 residues. Germline CDR1 is SQVTM and CDR2 is ANQGSEA. V lost 6 bases, J lost 0 bases, and 7 bases lay in between. The CDR3 protein is CSVPTSTDTQYF. The CDR3 DNA reads as TGCAGCGTACCGACTAGCACAGATACGCAGTATTTT.

This clonotype was observed at least ten times. The CDR3: CASSSTTGQTQYNEQFF. CDR3 coding DNA: TGTGCCAGCAGCTCCACCACGGGACAGACCCAGTACAATGAGCAGTTCTTC. This sequence joins TRBV7-9 and TRBJ2-1, with TRBD1 matching 7 bases. The CDR3 consists of 17 residues. V was clipped by 4 bases and J by 4 bases; unmatched bases: 13. Looked up from germline, CDR1 is SEHNR and CDR2 is FQNEAQ (reference sequence).

Ten or more counts support this clonotype. J is TRBJ2-1 and V is TRBV20-1, with 13 bases that match TRBD2. V trimming: 6 bases; J trimming: 12 bases; junction bases outside the gene matches: 11. CDR3 length: 14 amino acids. CDR1 and CDR2 from the germline V gene are DFQATT and SNEGSKA (reference sequence). CDR3 in amino acids: CSALGGLAGPGQFF. The CDR3 region has the DNA TGCAGTGCCCTGGGGGGACTAGCGGGACCCGGGCAGTTCTTC.

This clonotype was detected ten times or more. The chain combines TRBV25-1 with TRBJ1-1; D gene ambiguous. The CDR3 totals 14 residues. Trimming removed 3 bases from V and 2 bases from J, with 10 bases in between. The germline V gene encodes CDR1 MGHDK and CDR2 SYGVNS. The CDR3 DNA follows: TGTGCCAGCAGTGATCCTAGGTCCAACACTGAAGCTTTCTTT. It specifies CASSDPRSNTEAFF.

The sample holds many counts of this clonotype. The V call is TRBV7-9, the J call TRBJ1-6; 8 bases fit TRBD1. CDR1 is SEHNR, CDR2 FQNEAQ, per germline (reference sequence). The CDR3 is 15 residues long. V lost 5 bases and J lost 6; bases outside the gene matches: 6. CDR3 loop: CASSRSTGGNSPLHF. CDR3 sequence (DNA): TGTGCCAGCAGCCGGTCCACAGGGGGTAATTCACCCCTCCACTTT.

This clonotype was seen many times. The chain recombines TRBV28 with TRBJ1-1; 7 bases fit TRBD1. CDR1 and CDR2 from the germline V gene are MDHEN and SYDVKM. The CDR3 runs 16 residues. J lost 0 bases, V lost 6 bases, and 10 bases had no gene match. CDR3 sequence reads: CASSDSGTALNTEAFF. The CDR3 region has the DNA TGTGCCAGCAGCGATTCCGGGACAGCTTTGAACACTGAAGCTTTCTTT.

To note about this clonotype: Just one base apart from a much larger clone, this may be a read error. The chain combines TRBV29-1 with TRBJ2-5; D may be TRBD1 or TRBD2 (6 bases each). The germline V gene encodes CDR1 SQVTM and CDR2 ANQGSEA. This CDR3 has 17 amino acids. Here the CDR3 DNA reads TGCTGCGTTGAAGATTCTAAGGGGGGCGTCTGGGAAGAGACCCAGTACTTC. Protein: CCVEDSKGGVWEETQYF.

This clonotype appeared many times. The rearrangement links TRBV5-1 to TRBJ2-1; a possible D gene is TRBD2 (6 bases). Germline values: CDR1 SGHRS, CDR2 YFSETQ. The V and J ends lost 0 bases and 3 bases respectively, with 13 bases between them. The CDR3 has 16 residues. For the CDR3, the DNA is TGCGCCAGCAGCTTGGGGCCTAGCGCTAGCTACAATGAGCAGTTCTTC. Its protein is CASSLGPSASYNEQFF.

This clonotype was counted many times. J is TRBJ2-3 and V is TRBV4-2; 8 nucleotides line up with TRBD1. V gave up 0 bases and J gave up 6 bases; unmatched junction bases: 11. The CDR3 runs to 17 residues. The germline V gene has CDR1 LGHNA and CDR2 YNFKEQ. The CDR3: CASSQEWVAGGADTQYF. In nucleotides, the CDR3 is TGTGCCAGCAGCCAAGAATGGGTGGCAGGGGGCGCGGATACGCAGTATTTT.